This TCR beta chain was identified during a study of T cells in women clearing cervical HPV infection. Overall study context: Cases were women with histologically confirmed HPV16-related CIN3 or worse, including a couple of invasive cancers. Blood came at first lesion visit for cases, post-clearance for controls. Study findings and constraints: Each sample's T-cell count was unknown, possibly confounding richness. Controls had more TRBV6-7 (about 0.15%) than cases (about 0.11%).

The data were produced by immunoSEQ multiplex PCR, yet TCRdb's version contains in-frame clones alone and is incomplete. In all, the sample yields 45,000 to 50,000 clones. On this clone itself: What it binds is not known. The read falls 3 residues short of the CDR3 end, and the missing part is taken from the germline J gene.

The CDR3 runs to 16 residues. CDR1 SGHRS and CDR2 YFSETQ come from the germline V gene. With V trimmed by 0 bases and J by 0 bases, 1 base remained unmatched. Sequencing was done on a sample of blood buffy coat. This TCR was recovered from a woman aged 18 to 75 with a cervical HPV16 infection that either progressed to CIN3+ or cleared (not recorded which). The V call is TRBV5-1, the J call TRBJ2-4; 9 nucleotides line up with TRBD1. The DNA read from the CDR3 is TGCGCCAGCAGCTTGGGACAGGGGGGAGCCAAAAACATT. It yields the protein CASSLGQGGAKNI. The entire CDR3 protein is CASSLGQGGAKNIQYF.